This T cell receptor (beta chain) derives from a study of T cells in Graves' hyperthyroidism and ophthalmopathy. Overall study: Peripheral blood sampling occurred at initial diagnosis, before any treatment.

Study outcomes and limitations: Blood also contained most expanded thyroid clonotypes above 0.001. Ophthalmopathy, as predicted by the model, came a median about seven months after the prediction.

Details on this clonotype: Its antigen is unidentified.

Uncontrolled infection, other autoimmune disease, pregnancy or lactation led to exclusion. CDR1 is SGHDN, CDR2 FVKESK, per germline. J was trimmed by 5 bases and V by 1 base; bases with no gene match: 20. CDR3 length: 20 amino acids. Amplified TCR beta CDR3 regions derived from RNA transcripts. A first-round RT-PCR of the TCR CDR3 used the HTBI primer set. Using its own MiXCR run on the multiplex PCR reads, TCRdb lists one record per CDR3 protein. Among some 600,000 distinct CDR3 sequences listed, over 11% were seen once. This chain connects TRBV14 to TRBJ2-5; TRBD2 matches at 9 bases. The origin of this receptor is a woman younger than 45 with Graves' hyperthyroidism that later progressed to Graves' ophthalmopathy. Source material: blood. CDR3 loop: CASSQAKGLAVTVGPETQYF. The CDR3 DNA follows: TGTGCCAGCAGCCAAGCAAAGGGACTAGCAGTGACGGTAGGACCCGAGACCCAGTACTTC.